Presented here are 6 T cell receptor beta chains from one specimen sequenced in a study of blood T cell repertoires in COVID-19. The assay was immunoSEQ multiplex PCR, and TCRdb's table has in-frame clones only and misses some. The top ten clones hold 15% to 19% of a sample with approximately 290,000 clones, about four fifths of them seen once. Sequenced material: peripheral blood. The source of these receptors is a person aged 65 to 85 with COVID-19, enrolled during active disease.

The chain links TRBV5-1 to TRBJ1-1; no firm D call. This CDR3 region has 13 residues. Germline CDR1 is SGHRS and CDR2 is YFSETQ. The V gene lost 4 bases and the J gene lost 2 bases, with 9 bases spanning the gap. The CDR3 nucleotides read TGCGCCAGCAGCGAGAACCCAAACACTGAAGCTTTCTTT. Amino acid sequence: CASSENPNTEAFF.

The CDR3 DNA is TGTGCCAGCAGTGAACTGGGCAGGGGGGCTCGATCTGGGGCCAACGTCCTGACTTTC. As protein: CASSELGRGARSGANVLTF. The chain couples TRBV2 to TRBJ2-6, with D perhaps TRBD1 (7 bases). The CDR3 covers 19 residues. Per the germline V gene, CDR1 is SNHLY and CDR2 is FYNNEI. The V end lost 2 bases, the J end lost 1 base, and 18 bases lay between the germline ends.

This chain uses TRBV5-1 with TRBJ2-7; D is possibly TRBD2 (5 bases). There are 18 residues in the CDR3. V shed 0 bases and J shed 0 bases, with 19 bases lying between them. CDR1 is SGHRS, CDR2 YFSETQ, per germline. The CDR3 sequence: CASSLGASGRPVSYEQYF. The CDR3, as DNA: TGCGCCAGCAGCTTGGGGGCCAGCGGCAGGCCAGTCTCCTACGAGCAGTACTTC. Filled out from reference TRBV5-1 and TRBJ2-7, the complete variable domain reads KAGVTQTPRYLIKTRGQQVTLSCSPISGHRSVSWYQQTPGQGLQFLFEYFSETQRNKGNFPGRFSGRQFSNSRSEMNVSTLELGDSALYLCASSLGASGRPVSYEQYFGPGTRLTVT.

The chain joins TRBV28 to TRBJ1-1; unclear D gene. V was shortened by 3 bases and J by 1 base, with 9 bases between the two germline ends. CDR1 and CDR2 from the germline V gene are MDHEN and SYDVKM. The length of the CDR3 is 14 residues. Written as DNA, the CDR3 is TGTGCCAGCAGTTTTCCGCCTACGAACACTGAAGCTTTCTTT. Residues: CASSFPPTNTEAFF.

The rearrangement links TRBV9 to TRBJ1-4, with no clear D. Trimming left V 4 bases short and J 0 bases short, with 13 bases between. The V gene's germline CDR1 is SGDLS and CDR2 YYNGEE. The length of the CDR3 is 16 residues. The CDR3 loop reads CASSLRGQSTNEKLFF. DNA for the CDR3: TGTGCCAGCAGCCTCCGAGGGCAGTCAACTAATGAAAAACTGTTTTTT.

The chain uses TRBV3-1 (or the pseudogene TRBV3-2) and TRBJ2-3; 9 bases line up with TRBD1. Germline CDR1 and CDR2: LGHDT and YNNKEL (reference sequence). With 2 bases clipped from V and 10 bases from J, the junction kept 19 bases outside the gene matches. There are 18 residues in the CDR3. The CDR3 spells CASSQFPPGQGISHPQYF. The CDR3 DNA sequence: TGTGCCAGCAGCCAATTCCCCCCGGGACAGGGAATCTCCCATCCGCAGTATTTT.